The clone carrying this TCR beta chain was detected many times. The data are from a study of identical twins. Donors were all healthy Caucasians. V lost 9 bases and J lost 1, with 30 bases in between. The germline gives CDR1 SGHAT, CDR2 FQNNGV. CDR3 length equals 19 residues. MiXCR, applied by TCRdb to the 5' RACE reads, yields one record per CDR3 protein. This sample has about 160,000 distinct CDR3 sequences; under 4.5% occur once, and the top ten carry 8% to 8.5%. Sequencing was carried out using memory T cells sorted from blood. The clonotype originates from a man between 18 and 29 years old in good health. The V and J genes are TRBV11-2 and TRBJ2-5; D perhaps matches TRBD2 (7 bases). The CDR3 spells CASSSRGLTSWSPQETQYF. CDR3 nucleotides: TGTGCCAGTAGTAGCAGGGGCCTGACTAGCTGGAGCCCCCAAGAGACCCAGTACTTC.